This T cell receptor beta chain came from a study of T cell responses to AZD1222 COVID-19 vaccine. The protocol was immunoSEQ multiplex PCR, while the TCRdb copy is restricted to in-frame clones and leaves out a portion. In the table there are fewer than 200,000 clones, roughly 94% of which are singletons. V lost 7 bases and J 0 bases, leaving 12 bases between the germline ends. The germline gives CDR1 MDHEN, CDR2 SYDVKM. The CDR3 extends over 14 amino acids. The TCR sequence derives from an adult who received the AZD1222 COVID-19 vaccine. The source material was peripheral blood, sampled 28 days after the second AZD1222 dose. The chain has TRBV28 and TRBJ1-1; maybe TRBD1 (5 bases). The CDR3 loop reads CASTLDRLNTEAFF. In DNA form, the CDR3 reads TGTGCCAGCACCCTAGACAGACTGAACACTGAAGCTTTCTTT.